These 7 T cell receptor beta chains share one sample of origin, sequenced in a study of blood T cell repertoires in COVID-19 (dated by TCRdb to the early 2020s). Library generation was performed with the immunoSEQ multiplex PCR assay. TCRdb stores this immuneACCESS table with in-frame sequences only. Part of the clones is absent; in the studies checked, under half of the shortfall reflects unresolved V genes, and no reason is known for the rest. The sample yields 190,000 or so clones; 90% were counted once. The ten largest clones capture about 0.58% of the sample. The sequenced sample was peripheral blood. The receptors stem from a man aged 45-60 years with acute or convalescent COVID-19.

V is TRBV7-2 and J is TRBJ1-2, with TRBD1 identical over 8 bases. The CDR3 has 14 residues. CDR1 SGHTA and CDR2 FQGNSA come from the germline V gene. Unmatched junction bases numbered 2, after V lost 2 bases and J lost 3 bases. Written as DNA, the CDR3 is TGTGCCAGCAGCTTACTACAGGGGGACTATGGCTACACCTTC. Encoded protein: CASSLLQGDYGYTF.

V gene TRBV5-1 combines with J gene TRBJ1-2, with a weak D call TRBD1 (5 bases). Trimming removed 0 bases at V and 4 bases at J, with 13 bases between. The CDR3 consists of 15 residues. Germline V gives CDR1 SGHRS, CDR2 YFSETQ. The chain's CDR3 is CASSLGFPGAYGYTF. The CDR3 DNA sequence: TGCGCCAGCAGCTTGGGGTTTCCTGGGGCCTATGGCTACACCTTC.

The CDR3 loop is CASSLDRGGNQPQHF. The CDR3 coding sequence is TGTGCCAGCAGCTTGGACAGGGGTGGCAATCAGCCCCAGCATTTT. V gene TRBV5-5 combines with J gene TRBJ1-5; 7 bases line up with TRBD1. This CDR3 comprises 15 residues. Germline V gives CDR1 SGHKS, CDR2 YYEKEE (reference sequence). Trimming removed 0 bases from V and 2 bases from J; junction bases left unmatched: 2.

The rearrangement joins TRBV7-9 to TRBJ2-7; D is ambiguous. Trimming pared 2 bases from V and 3 bases from J, leaving 14 bases between. The CDR3 sequence is 15 residues long. Germline V CDR1 and CDR2: SEHNR, FQNEAQ (reference sequence). CDR3 residues: CASSLWNHSSYEQYV. In nucleotides, the CDR3 is TGTGCCAGCAGCTTATGGAACCATAGCAGCTACGAGCAGTACGTC.

The chain combines TRBV10-3 with TRBJ2-7; 14 bases match TRBD2. Germline V gene lookup returns CDR1 ENHRY and CDR2 SYGVKD. V lost 0 bases, J lost 3 bases, and 7 bases stayed unmatched. This CDR3 spans 18 amino acids. DNA for the CDR3: TGTGCCATCAGTGAGTCGGGGACTAGCGGGAGTTTCCGCTACGAGCAGTACTTC. Its protein is CAISESGTSGSFRYEQYF.

The V call is TRBV21-1, the J call TRBJ2-3; the D call TRBD1 from the table was never checked on the DNA. TRBV21-1 is a pseudogene segment. The CDR3 loop spans 15 amino acids. CDR3 protein: CASSMTGPGTDTQYF. CDR3 DNA: TGTGCCAGCAGTATGACAGGGCCGGGCACAGATACGCAGTATTTT.

The chain uses TRBV6-5 and TRBJ2-3; perhaps TRBD1 as D (5 bases). The CDR3 is 12 amino acids. V was cut by 6 bases and J by 2 bases, with 6 bases left in between. In germline, CDR1 is MNHEY, CDR2 SVGAGI. The chain's CDR3 is CASRQVTDTQYF. The CDR3 DNA sequence: TGTGCCAGCAGACAGGTCACAGATACGCAGTATTTT.